The source of this TCR beta chain is a study of Tregs in tolerant kidney transplant recipients. Turning to the study itself: Sorting of CD4+CD25+CD127- cells followed roughly 3-day belatacept mixed lymphocyte reactions, sometimes with roughly five-day graft donor restimulation. Recipient cells were told from donor cells by antibody staining.

Assay used: immunoSEQ multiplex PCR; TCRdb lists only in-frame clones, some missing. The sample holds around 30,000 clones; about four fifths are singletons and the top ten take 2% to 2.5%. Points on this clone: Its antigen is unknown.

There are 8 residues in the CDR3. V lost 11 bases to trimming and J lost 7 bases, with 5 bases between them. Looked up from germline, CDR1 is SGHVS and CDR2 is FNYEAQ. Sequencing was performed on Tregs from blood cultured with allogeneic cells. The gene calls are TRBV7-6 and TRBJ1-1; D is uncertain. This sequence originates from a human donor in good health. The CDR3 reads CADGEAFF. As DNA, the CDR3 is TGTGCCGACGGTGAAGCTTTCTTT. Full variable domain (rest looked up from reference TRBV7-6 and TRBJ1-1): GAGVSQSPRYKVTKRGQDVALRCDPISGHVSLYWYRQALGQGPEFLTYFNYEAQQDKSGLPNDRFSAERPEGSISTLTIQRTEQRDSAMYRCADGEAFFGQGTRLTVV.